These T cell receptor beta chains were read from a single sample in a study of patients and donors after allogeneic stem cell transplantation. TCRdb redid the calling of the RT-PCR reads with MiXCR, one entry per CDR3 protein. The top ten clones hold 5% to 7.5% of a sample with 900,000 to 1,000,000 distinct CDR3 sequences, more than 15% of them seen once. Specimen: blood, either unsorted or a sorted T cell fraction (not recorded which). The source of these receptors is a human donor who was either an allogeneic HSCT recipient or a stem cell or donor lymphocyte infusion donor (not recorded which). It is not recorded whose cells these are; they may come from a transplant donor. Both conserved end residues are part of each CDR3. A D gene is named only where the DNA matches it firmly. Clone sizes are given selectively: once, few, many, or a class where the clone is expanded.

CDR3aa	CDR3nt	abundance	v_gene	d_gene	j_gene
CASSGGGRMRPQHF	TGTGCCAGCAGTGGTGGGGGGCGAATGCGACCCCAGCATTTT	many	TRBV12-3/TRBV12-4	NA	TRBJ1-5
CSAREGRSDYGYTF	TGCAGTGCTAGAGAGGGGAGGTCAGACTATGGCTACACCTTC	few	TRBV20-1	NA	TRBJ1-2
CASSFSGQTDTQYF	TGTGCCAGCAGTTTTTCAGGACAAACAGATACGCAGTATTTT	many	TRBV28	NA	TRBJ2-3
CASTRGRATNEKLFF	TGTGCCAGCACTCGGGGGAGAGCAACTAATGAAAAACTGTTTTTT	NA	TRBV12-3/TRBV12-4	NA	TRBJ1-4
CVSRGTKETQYF	TGTGTGTCGCGGGGGACTAAAGAGACCCAGTACTTC	NA	TRBV6-2/TRBV6-3	TRBD2	TRBJ2-5
CATSDFSSRTGELFF	TGTGCCACCAGTGATTTTTCTTCTAGGACCGGGGAGCTGTTTTTT	NA	TRBV24-1	NA	TRBJ2-2
CASSSNTGQNTEAFF	TGTGCCAGCAGCTCCAATACAGGGCAGAACACTGAAGCTTTCTTT	few	TRBV11-2	NA	TRBJ1-1
CASSLSVSYNEQFF	TGTGCCAGCAGTTTATCGGTCTCCTACAATGAGCAGTTCTTC	few	TRBV27	NA	TRBJ2-1
CASSYSWTSESYEQYF	TGTGCCAGCAGTTACTCGTGGACTAGCGAGTCCTACGAGCAGTACTTC	NA	TRBV6-2/TRBV6-3	TRBD2	TRBJ2-7
CASSYSTASRQYF	TGTGCCAGCAGTTACTCGACGGCGTCCAGGCAGTACTTC	few	TRBV6-6	NA	TRBJ2-7
CSARIYEQYF	TGCAGTGCTAGGATTTACGAGCAGTACTTC	NA	TRBV20-1	NA	TRBJ2-7
CASSRGQFQNTEAFF	TGTGCCAGCAGCCGAGGACAGTTCCAGAACACTGAAGCTTTCTTT	NA	TRBV6-1	NA	TRBJ1-1
CASSPDRGTLHF	TGTGCCAGCAGCCCGGACCGGGGGACCCTCCACTTT	NA	TRBV14	NA	TRBJ1-6
CASSLGEVQGLHYEQYF	TGCGCCAGCAGCTTGGGGGAAGTACAGGGGCTACACTACGAGCAGTACTTC	many	TRBV5-1	TRBD1	TRBJ2-7
CASSLESGRFYEQYF	TGTGCCAGCAGCTTAGAAAGCGGGAGGTTCTACGAGCAGTACTTC	few	TRBV7-6	TRBD2	TRBJ2-7
CASSRGGTDSYEQYF	TGTGCCAGCTCCCGCGGGGGGACAGATTCCTACGAGCAGTACTTC	few	TRBV6-2/TRBV6-3	NA	TRBJ2-7
CASSQEGTENDEQYF	TGTGCCAGCAGCCAAGAAGGGACGGAGAACGACGAGCAGTACTTC	few	TRBV4-2	NA	TRBJ2-7
CASSLYGTGNTEAFF	TGTGCCAGCAGCCTATACGGGACAGGGAACACTGAAGCTTTCTTT	few	TRBV7-6	TRBD1	TRBJ1-1
CASSRGLAGEGETQYF	TGTGCCAGCAGCAGAGGACTAGCGGGAGAGGGTGAGACCCAGTACTTC	NA	TRBV9	TRBD2	TRBJ2-5
CASSLDTSLYGYTF	TGTGCCAGCAGTCTCGACACCTCCCTATATGGCTACACCTTC	many	TRBV12-3/TRBV12-4	NA	TRBJ1-2
CASSQGQIYQETQYF	TGCGCCAGCAGCCAGGGACAGATTTATCAAGAGACCCAGTACTTC	few	TRBV5-1	TRBD1	TRBJ2-5
CASSEPSTENYGYTF	TGTGCCAGCAGCGAACCTTCGACAGAGAACTATGGCTACACCTTC	few	TRBV9	NA	TRBJ1-2
CASSSAGDLYNEQFF	TGTGCCAGCAGTTCAGCGGGAGATCTCTACAATGAGCAGTTCTTC	NA	TRBV12-3/TRBV12-4	TRBD2	TRBJ2-1
CASSSRPYQPQHF	TGTGCCAGCAGTTCACGTCCTTATCAGCCCCAGCATTTT	NA	TRBV12-3/TRBV12-4	NA	TRBJ1-5
CASSQGLGLAGANEQFF	TGTGCCAGCAGCCAAGGCCTGGGACTAGCGGGAGCCAATGAGCAGTTCTTC	NA	TRBV14	TRBD2	TRBJ2-1
CSALGQGWDEQYF	TGCAGTGCTCTTGGACAGGGGTGGGACGAGCAGTACTTC	NA	TRBV20-1	TRBD1	TRBJ2-7
CASSPIRSERGEKLFF	TGTGCCAGCAGCCCCATACGCTCGGAGCGAGGTGAAAAACTGTTTTTT	few	TRBV11-2	NA	TRBJ1-4
CASSPQPGLLNTGELFF	TGTGCCAGCAGCCCACAACCGGGACTACTTAACACCGGGGAGCTGTTTTTT	few	TRBV3-1	TRBD2	TRBJ2-2
CSARDRTGGTPEQYF	TGCAGTGCTAGAGACCGGACTGGGGGGACACCCGAGCAGTACTTC	few	TRBV20-1	NA	TRBJ2-7
CASSQVPFRDPGDTQYF	TGCGCCAGCAGCCAAGTCCCTTTCCGGGATCCAGGAGATACGCAGTATTTT	few	TRBV4-1	NA	TRBJ2-3
CTGTGGNSPLHF	TGCACCGGGACAGGGGGTAATTCACCCCTCCACTTT	once	TRBV20-1	TRBD1	TRBJ1-6
CASSIRTSGVGEQFF	TGCGCCAGCAGCATACGGACTAGCGGGGTTGGTGAGCAGTTCTTC	few	TRBV5-1	TRBD2	TRBJ2-1
CASSLESGTQYF	TGCGCCAGCAGCTTGGAGTCGGGTACGCAGTATTTT	NA	TRBV5-1	NA	TRBJ2-3
CSANRDRWTYEQYF	TGCAGTGCCAACCGGGACAGGTGGACGTACGAGCAGTACTTC	few	TRBV20-1	TRBD1	TRBJ2-7
CASSQDVGGRGDTQYF	TGCGCCAGCAGCCAAGACGTAGGGGGCAGGGGAGATACGCAGTATTTT	NA	TRBV4-3	TRBD1	TRBJ2-3
CASRASGLDSTDTQYF	TGTGCCAGCAGAGCTAGTGGACTAGACAGCACAGATACGCAGTATTTT	NA	TRBV6-1	TRBD2	TRBJ2-3
CASSTETRVKNIQYF	TGTGCCAGCAGTACCGAGACTAGGGTCAAAAACATTCAGTACTTC	NA	TRBV2	NA	TRBJ2-4
CASSRTRGRGGSDSYTF	TGTGCCAGCAGCCGCACCCGGGGCAGGGGTGGATCGGATAGCTACACCTTC	NA	TRBV7-2	NA	TRBJ1-2
CASGGWGYGYTF	TGTGCCAGCGGGGGGTGGGGCTATGGCTACACCTTC	many	TRBV12-3/TRBV12-4	NA	TRBJ1-2
CASVRTGVGGETQYF	TGTGCCAGCGTCCGGACAGGGGTTGGAGGGGAGACCCAGTACTTC	NA	TRBV27	TRBD1	TRBJ2-5
CASSVAPGGVYNEQFF	TGTGCCAGCAGCGTAGCCCCGGGGGGGGTTTACAATGAGCAGTTCTTC	few	TRBV9	TRBD2	TRBJ2-1
CASTAAGQGYNEQFF	TGTGCCAGCACCGCTGCGGGACAGGGGTACAATGAGCAGTTCTTC	few	TRBV6-1	TRBD1	TRBJ2-1
CASRITDNTIYF	TGTGCCAGCAGAATTACAGATAACACCATATATTTT	few	TRBV11-2	NA	TRBJ1-3
CASSLSGDTRRQPQHF	TGTGCCAGCAGTCTATCTGGGGACACGCGGAGGCAGCCCCAGCATTTT	NA	TRBV27	NA	TRBJ1-5
CASSPGTGDYAEAFF	TGTGCCAGCAGCCCCGGGACAGGGGACTATGCTGAAGCTTTCTTT	few	TRBV9	TRBD1	TRBJ1-1